This T cell receptor (beta chain) appears in the sequencing data of a study of technical replicates of blood from a handful of donors (dated by TCRdb to about 2017). CDR3 length: 15 amino acids, cysteine to phenylalanine. The only DNA kept is the CDR3, 45 bases in frame from the first base. V lost 6 bases and J lost 2 bases; the stretch between them is 17 bases long. For CDR1 and CDR2, the germline V gene lists KGHSH and LQKENI. For this clone: Its antigen target is currently unknown. Base qualities were left out, and no much larger clone turns up one base away.

Receptor libraries were prepared by the immunoSEQ multiplex PCR assay. TCRdb mirrors the immuneACCESS table, restricted to in-frame sequences. Some clones are absent from its copies; in checked studies, under half trace to an unresolved V gene, and the reason for the others is unknown. This sample holds 80,000 or so clones; less than 99% were observed only once. The ten largest clonotypes hold 0.2% to 0.25% of the sample. The sequenced material came from T cells isolated from PBMCs. The receptor was isolated from a human donor in good health. The V gene is TRBV18 and the J gene is TRBJ2-7; perhaps TRBD2 is the D gene, with 6 bases matching. The DNA sequence is TGTGCCAGCTCCGGCGGGGACCGAACGACCTACGAGCAGTACTTC. Protein translation: CASSGGDRTTYEQYF.